This TCR beta chain appears in the sequencing data of a study of blood T cell repertoires in COVID-19. Turning to the study itself: Sample material is recorded as cDNA or gDNA derived from T cells, B-cell-depleted T cells, or PBMCs.

The repertoire was sequenced with immunoSEQ multiplex PCR; TCRdb's copy has only in-frame clones and lacks some. The table has roughly 260,000 clones, approximately 79% seen once; the top ten hold 4.9%. A note on this clone: At one end, the junction sequence differs from germline, possibly due to a read error.

CDR1 and CDR2 (germline): SGHDT, YYEEEE. The CDR3 consists of 13 residues. The sequenced sample was peripheral blood. V usage is TRBV5-6 and J usage is TRBJ2-7; TRBD1 matches at 10 bases. The origin of this receptor is an elderly woman with active or convalescent COVID-19. For the CDR3, the DNA is TGTGCCAGCAGCTTGGGACAGGGGGCGCGAAACAGATTC. Translation gives CASSLGQGARNRF.